This T cell receptor beta chain was profiled in a study of blood T cells in healthy people across ages. A second PCR of 7 to 11 cycles used a sample-barcoded 5' primer and a J-beta primer mix. MiXCR, run by TCRdb on the 5' RACE reads, gives a single entry per CDR3 protein. The sample yields about 1.7 million distinct CDR3 sequences, about 28% seen once. CDR1 and CDR2 (germline): SGHDT, YYEEEE. Trimming at V came to 1 base and at J to 2 bases, leaving 5 bases not matched to a gene. The CDR3 covers 16 residues. Source material: blood. V and J are TRBV5-6 and TRBJ2-1; 8 nucleotides agree with TRBD1. The TCR sequence derives from a woman aged 25 to 39 in good health. The CDR3 region is CASSLPSTGAYNEQFF. The CDR3 DNA follows: TGTGCCAGCAGCTTGCCATCGACAGGGGCCTACAATGAGCAGTTCTTC.